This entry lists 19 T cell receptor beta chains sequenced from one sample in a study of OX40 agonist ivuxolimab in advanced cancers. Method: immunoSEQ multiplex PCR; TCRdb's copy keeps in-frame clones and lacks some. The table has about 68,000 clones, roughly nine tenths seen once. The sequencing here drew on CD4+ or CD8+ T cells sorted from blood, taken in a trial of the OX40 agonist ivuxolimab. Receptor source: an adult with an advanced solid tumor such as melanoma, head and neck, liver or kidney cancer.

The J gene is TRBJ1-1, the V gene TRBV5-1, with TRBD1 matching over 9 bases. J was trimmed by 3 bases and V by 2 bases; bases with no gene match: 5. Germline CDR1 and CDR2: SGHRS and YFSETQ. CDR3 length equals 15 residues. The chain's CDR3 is CASSLMTGGDTEAFF. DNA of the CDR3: TGCGCCAGCAGCTTAATGACAGGGGGTGACACTGAAGCTTTCTTT.

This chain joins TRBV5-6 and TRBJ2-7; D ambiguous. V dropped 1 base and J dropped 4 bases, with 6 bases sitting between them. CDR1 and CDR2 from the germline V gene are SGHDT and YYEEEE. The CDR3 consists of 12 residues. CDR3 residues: CASSLNEYEQYF. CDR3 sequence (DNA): TGTGCCAGCAGCTTGAATGAATACGAGCAGTACTTC.

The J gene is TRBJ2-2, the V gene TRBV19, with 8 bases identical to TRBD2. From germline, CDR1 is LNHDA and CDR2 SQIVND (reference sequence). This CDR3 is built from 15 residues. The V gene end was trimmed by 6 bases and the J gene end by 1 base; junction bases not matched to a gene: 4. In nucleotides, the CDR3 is TGTGCCAGTAGCAGAACTAGCGGGAACACCGGGGAGCTGTTTTTT. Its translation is CASSRTSGNTGELFF.

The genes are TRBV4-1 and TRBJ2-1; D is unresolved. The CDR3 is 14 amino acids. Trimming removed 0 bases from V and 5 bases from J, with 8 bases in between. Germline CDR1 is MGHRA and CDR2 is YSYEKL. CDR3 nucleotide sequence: TGCGCCAGCAGCCAAGATCTCTCAAACAATGAGCAGTTCTTC. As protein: CASSQDLSNNEQFF.

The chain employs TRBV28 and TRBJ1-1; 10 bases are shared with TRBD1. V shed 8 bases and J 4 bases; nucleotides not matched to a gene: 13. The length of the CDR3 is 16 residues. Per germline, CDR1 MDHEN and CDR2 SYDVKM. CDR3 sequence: CASYVSRTGGSTEAFF. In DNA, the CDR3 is TGTGCCAGCTACGTCTCCAGGACAGGGGGAAGCACTGAAGCTTTCTTT. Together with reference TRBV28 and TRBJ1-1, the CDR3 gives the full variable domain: DVKVTQSSRYLVKRTGEKVFLECVQDMDHENMFWYRQDPGLGLRLIYFSYDVKMKEKGDIPEGYSVSREKKERFSLILESASTNQTSMYLCASYVSRTGGSTEAFFGQGTRLTVV.

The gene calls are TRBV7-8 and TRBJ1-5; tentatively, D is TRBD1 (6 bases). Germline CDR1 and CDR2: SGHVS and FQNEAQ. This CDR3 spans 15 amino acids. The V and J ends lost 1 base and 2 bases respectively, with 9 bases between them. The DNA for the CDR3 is TGTGCCAGCAGCTTAGTAGGGGGGGGCAATCAGCCCCAGCATTTT. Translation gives CASSLVGGGNQPQHF.

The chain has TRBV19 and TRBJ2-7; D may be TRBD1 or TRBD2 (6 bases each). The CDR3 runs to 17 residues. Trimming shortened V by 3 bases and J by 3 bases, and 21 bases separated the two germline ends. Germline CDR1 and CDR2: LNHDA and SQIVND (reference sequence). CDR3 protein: CASSITPLTGGFYEQYF. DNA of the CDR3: TGTGCCAGTAGTATTACTCCCCTGACCGGGGGCTTCTACGAGCAGTACTTC.

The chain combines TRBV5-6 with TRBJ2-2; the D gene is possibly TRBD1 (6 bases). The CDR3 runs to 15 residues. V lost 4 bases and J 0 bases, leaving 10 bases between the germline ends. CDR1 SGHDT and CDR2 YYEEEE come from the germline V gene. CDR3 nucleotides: TGTGCCAGCAGCACCCGGACAGCGAACACCGGGGAGCTGTTTTTT. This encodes CASSTRTANTGELFF.

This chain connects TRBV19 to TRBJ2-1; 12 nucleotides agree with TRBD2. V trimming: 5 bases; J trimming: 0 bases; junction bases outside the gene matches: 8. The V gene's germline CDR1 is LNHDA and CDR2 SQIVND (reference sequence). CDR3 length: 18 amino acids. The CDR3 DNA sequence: TGTGCCAGTAGTTTGACCTTGACTAGCGGGAGCTCCTACAATGAGCAGTTCTTC. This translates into CASSLTLTSGSSYNEQFF.

CDR3 coding DNA: TGTGCCAGCAGCCGGGGCGTAGCGGGATTGTACGAGCAGTACTTC. Protein sequence: CASSRGVAGLYEQYF. The V gene is TRBV16, the J gene TRBJ2-7; TRBD2 matches at 8 bases. V dropped 4 bases and J dropped 4; count of bases not matched to a gene: 9. The CDR3 totals 15 residues. CDR1 and CDR2 (germline): KGHSY, FQNENV.

CDR3 sequence: CASGASLAGKTQYF. The DNA for the CDR3 is TGTGCCAGCGGGGCCTCACTAGCTGGGAAGACCCAGTACTTC. This chain connects TRBV6-5 to TRBJ2-5; TRBD2 is a possible D gene (6 bases). V was trimmed by 8 bases and J by 6 bases, leaving 19 bases between them. The CDR3 consists of 14 residues. In germline, CDR1 is MNHEY, CDR2 SVGAGI.

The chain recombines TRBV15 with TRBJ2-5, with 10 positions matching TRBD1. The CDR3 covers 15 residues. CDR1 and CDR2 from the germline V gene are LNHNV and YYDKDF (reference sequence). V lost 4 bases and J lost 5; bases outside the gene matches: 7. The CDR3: CATSTRQGAWETQYF. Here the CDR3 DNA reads TGTGCCACCAGCACACGACAGGGGGCTTGGGAGACCCAGTACTTC.

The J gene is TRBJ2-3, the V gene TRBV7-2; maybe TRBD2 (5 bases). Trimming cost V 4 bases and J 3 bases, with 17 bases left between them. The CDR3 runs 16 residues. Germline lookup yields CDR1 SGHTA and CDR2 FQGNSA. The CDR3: CASSYRAVTKTDTQYF. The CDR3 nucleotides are TGTGCCAGCAGCTACCGAGCGGTAACCAAAACAGATACGCAGTATTTT.

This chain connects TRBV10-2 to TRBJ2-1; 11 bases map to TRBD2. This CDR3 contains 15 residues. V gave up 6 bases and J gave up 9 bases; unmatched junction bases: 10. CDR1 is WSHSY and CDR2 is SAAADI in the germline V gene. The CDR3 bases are TGCGCCAGCAGCCCCACTAGCGGGAGTCTCGGTGAGCAGTTCTTC. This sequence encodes CASSPTSGSLGEQFF.

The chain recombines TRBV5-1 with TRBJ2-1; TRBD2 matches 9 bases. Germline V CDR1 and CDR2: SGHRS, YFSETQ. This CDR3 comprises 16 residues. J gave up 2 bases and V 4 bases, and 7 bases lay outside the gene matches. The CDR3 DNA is TGCGCCAGCAGCCGGGGGGTAGCGGGAGCCTACAATGAGCAGTTCTTC. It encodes CASSRGVAGAYNEQFF.

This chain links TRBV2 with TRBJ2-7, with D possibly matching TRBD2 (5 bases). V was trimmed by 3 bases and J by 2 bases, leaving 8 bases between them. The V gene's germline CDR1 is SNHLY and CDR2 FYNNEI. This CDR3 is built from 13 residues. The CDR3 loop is CASSDREAYEQYF. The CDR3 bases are TGTGCCAGCAGTGACCGGGAAGCCTACGAGCAGTACTTC.

CDR3 residues: CASTRGLAGAGTDTQYF. The CDR3, as DNA: TGTGCCAGTACCAGGGGACTAGCGGGAGCAGGCACAGATACGCAGTATTTT. V gene TRBV19 combines with J gene TRBJ2-3; 14 bases map to TRBD2. The V segment lost 7 bases and the J segment 1 base; nucleotides outside the gene matches: 7. The CDR3 has 17 residues. Germline values: CDR1 LNHDA, CDR2 SQIVND (reference sequence).

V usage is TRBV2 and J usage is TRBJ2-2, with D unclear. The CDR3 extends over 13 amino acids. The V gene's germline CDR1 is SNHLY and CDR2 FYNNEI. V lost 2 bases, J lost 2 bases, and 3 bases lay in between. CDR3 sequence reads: CASSESNTGELFF. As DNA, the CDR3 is TGTGCCAGCAGTGAAAGTAACACCGGGGAGCTGTTTTTT.

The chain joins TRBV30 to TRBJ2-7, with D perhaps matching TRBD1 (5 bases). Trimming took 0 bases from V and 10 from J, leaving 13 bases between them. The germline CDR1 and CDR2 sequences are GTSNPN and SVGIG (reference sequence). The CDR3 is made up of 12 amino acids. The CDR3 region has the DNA TGTGCCTGGAGTGTGGGCCAGGGCTCACAGTACTTC. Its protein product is CAWSVGQGSQYF.